This paragraph reports one TCR beta chain. As yet, its antigen is unknown. Germline CDR1 SGHVS, CDR2 FQNEAQ. Trimming removed 3 bases from V and 5 bases from J, with 7 bases in between. The CDR3 has 12 residues. Individual TCR cDNA molecules each bore their own unique molecular identifier. TCRdb re-analysed the 5' RACE reads in MiXCR, keeping a single row per CDR3 protein. The table records about 17,000 distinct CDR3 sequences, about 18% of them present only once. Time point specified: blood at routine non-recurrence follow-up after resection. This record comes from a study of spatial heterogeneity in lung cancer. Study-wide context: Among detected sequences, beta-chain ones consistently exceeded alpha-chain ones in number.

Notes on the study in general: In blood, ubiquitous expanded tumor TCRs appeared more at resection than follow-up.

The receptor was derived from a male donor with early-stage non-small cell lung cancer. The rearrangement joins TRBV7-8 to TRBJ1-1; D unclear. The sequences come from PBMCs, collected at follow-up. The DNA for the CDR3 is TGTGCCAGCAGCTTTTTATCAACTGAAGCTTTCTTT. This gives the protein CASSFLSTEAFF. The complete variable domain, with remaining parts taken from reference TRBV7-8 and TRBJ1-1, reads GAGVSQSPRYKVAKRGQDVALRCDPISGHVSLFWYQQALGQGPEFLTYFQNEAQLDKSGLPSDRFFAERPEGSVSTLKIQRTQQEDSAVYLCASSFLSTEAFFGQGTRLTVV.